A selection of T cell receptor beta chains follows, all from one sample in a study of vaccination effects on CD4 cells after COVID-19. Their target antigens are unknown. The protocol was immunoSEQ multiplex PCR, while the TCRdb copy is restricted to in-frame clones and leaves out a portion. This table holds some 25,000 clones, roughly 80% found once. The source material was CD4+ T cells from PBMCs cultured with SARS-CoV-2 spike peptides, sampled after COVID-19 vaccination. Every receptor here comes from a human donor who received a COVID-19 vaccine. Both conserved end residues are part of each CDR3. A D gene is named only where the DNA matches it firmly. Not every row has a clone size; where given, it reads once, few, many or a size class.

D gene	clone size	V gene	J gene	CDR3 DNA	CDR3 protein
.	.	TRBV6-5	TRBJ1-3	TGTGCCAGCAGCAAGGACATTTACTCTGGAAACACCATATATTTT	CASSKDIYSGNTIYF
TRBD1	.	TRBV10-3	TRBJ2-1	TGTGCCATCAGGTCAGGGGGCAATGAGCAGTTCTTC	CAIRSGGNEQFF
.	.	TRBV21-1	TRBJ2-7	TGTGCCAGCAGCAAGGGGCCGGCAGGGGGCGCAATAGTTTCCCACGAGCAGTACTTC	CASSKGPAGGAIVSHEQYF
.	.	TRBV7-8	TRBJ2-5	TGTGCCAGCAGCTTAACCCCAGGGCCGGGAGAGACCCAGTACTTC	CASSLTPGPGETQYF
.	once	TRBV12-5	TRBJ1-2	TGTGCTAGTGGTTTGGGTGGGGGGGGCTTCTATGGCTACACCTTC	CASGLGGGGFYGYTF
.	.	TRBV24-1	TRBJ2-2	TGTGCCACCAGTTCGGCAGGATTGAACACCGGGGAGCTGTTTTTT	CATSSAGLNTGELFF
TRBD1	.	TRBV6-5	TRBJ1-2	TGTGCCAGCAGTTATTCGAGGACAGGGGGAAACTATGGCTACACCTTC	CASSYSRTGGNYGYTF
.	.	TRBV4-1	TRBJ2-7	TGCGCCAGCAGCCGAGGGACTGATGCCTACGAGCAGTACTTC	CASSRGTDAYEQYF
.	few	TRBV30	TRBJ2-4	TGTGCCTGGAGCGGGGGGACAGCTATTCAGTACTTC	CAWSGGTAIQYF
TRBD2	.	TRBV19	TRBJ2-4	TGTGCCAGTAGTATCCCTAGCGGGGGGCTAGCCAAAAACATTCAGTACTTC	CASSIPSGGLAKNIQYF
TRBD2	.	TRBV5-4	TRBJ2-1	TGTGCCAGCAGCTTGGGGGGGGAGGGCCGAAATGAGCAGTTCTTC	CASSLGGEGRNEQFF
.	once	TRBV19	TRBJ2-7	TGTGCCAGCCAGAGTCGGGATCGCTACGAGCAGTACTTC	CASQSRDRYEQYF
TRBD2	.	TRBV2	TRBJ2-3	TGTGCCAGCGGGGGACTAGCGGGAGGGTTCACAGATACGCAGTATTTT	CASGGLAGGFTDTQYF
.	.	TRBV10-3	TRBJ1-5	TGTGCCATCACTAAGGACCGGGACGGGCAGCCCCAGCATTTT	CAITKDRDGQPQHF
.	.	TRBV18	TRBJ1-2	TGTGCCAGCTCACCACCTTCGAACCGTTATGGCTACACCTTC	CASSPPSNRYGYTF
.	.	TRBV29-1	TRBJ2-2	TGCAGCGTCGGACATAACACCGGGGAGCTGTTTTTT	CSVGHNTGELFF
.	.	TRBV10-1	TRBJ2-7	TGCGCCAGCAGTGACGGCGGGGCCTCCTACGAGCAGTACTTC	CASSDGGASYEQYF
TRBD1	once	TRBV6-5	TRBJ1-1	TGTGCCAGCAGGAACAGGGGGCTTGTAGACACTGAAGCTTTCTTT	CASRNRGLVDTEAFF
.	few	TRBV28	TRBJ2-4	TGTGCCAGCAGTGGAAATGCAGACATTCAGTACTTC	CASSGNADIQYF
.	.	TRBV21-1	TRBJ1-5	TGTGCCAGCAGCAAAGTATTCGGGGTCCCCCGCAATCAGCCCCAGCATTTT	CASSKVFGVPRNQPQHF
.	.	TRBV7-7	TRBJ2-5	TGTGCCAGCAGTTCGGGCCGTTCGTGGCAAGAGACCCAGTACTTC	CASSSGRSWQETQYF
.	.	TRBV7-9	TRBJ2-1	TGTGCCAGCAGCTTAGGGGCCCGGGGAGATGAGCAGTTCTTC	CASSLGARGDEQFF
TRBD2	.	TRBV9	TRBJ2-5	TGTGCCAGCAGCGTAGGAGCTAGCGGGAGTTCCGGGGAGACCCAGTACTTC	CASSVGASGSSGETQYF
.	.	TRBV19	TRBJ2-1	TGTGCCAGTAGTATAGGACAGTACAATGAGCAGTTCTTC	CASSIGQYNEQFF
TRBD1	.	TRBV6-5	TRBJ1-2	TGTGCCATCTTCTCGGACAGGAACTATGGCTACACCTTC	CAIFSDRNYGYTF
.	few	TRBV7-9	TRBJ1-1	TGTGCCAGCAGCTTACAGCTGAACACTGAAGCTTTCTTT	CASSLQLNTEAFF
TRBD1	.	TRBV6-5	TRBJ1-4	TGTGCCAGCACCCTAGACAGGGATGATGAAAAACTGTTTTTT	CASTLDRDDEKLFF
.	.	TRBV7-8	TRBJ1-1	TGTGCCAGCAGCTTAGGGGGATCCACTGAAGCTTTCTTT	CASSLGGSTEAFF
TRBD1	once	TRBV4-1	TRBJ2-5	TGCGCCAGCAGCCAACATGGGACAGCCCAAGAGACCCAGTACTTC	CASSQHGTAQETQYF
.	.	TRBV18	TRBJ1-5	TGTGCCAGCTCACGAGGGGTGGGTAGCAATCAGCCCCAGCATTTT	CASSRGVGSNQPQHF
.	few	TRBV6-5	TRBJ1-2	TGTGCCCTCTGGGACCTCCGCTATGGCTACACCTTC	CALWDLRYGYTF
TRBD2	.	TRBV14	TRBJ2-1	TGTGCCAGCAGCCAAAGACTAGCGGGGTTCTCCTACAATGAGCAGTTCTTC	CASSQRLAGFSYNEQFF
TRBD1	.	TRBV6-5	TRBJ2-2	TGTGCCATCGGACAGGGGCGAAACACCGGGGAGCTGTTTTTT	CAIGQGRNTGELFF
.	.	TRBV19	TRBJ2-1	TGTGCCAGTAGTATAGTTCGGTACAATGAGCAGTTCTTC	CASSIVRYNEQFF
TRBD2	.	TRBV5-1	TRBJ2-3	TGCGCCAGCAGCTTGGCCGGGACTAGCGGGACAACAGATACGCAGTATTTT	CASSLAGTSGTTDTQYF
.	.	TRBV9	TRBJ1-4	TGTGCCAGCAGCGCCGAGGCAGGTGTTAATGAAAAACTGTTTTTT	CASSAEAGVNEKLFF
.	.	TRBV12-3/TRBV12-4	TRBJ1-5	TGTGCCAGCAGTTATTCGGGTAATCAGCCCCAGCATTTT	CASSYSGNQPQHF
.	.	TRBV5-1	TRBJ2-7	TGCGCCAGCAGCCCATCTGGGACCGCCCTCCACGAGCAGTACTTC	CASSPSGTALHEQYF
TRBD2	.	TRBV27	TRBJ2-1	TGTGGGTCGGGTCTAGCGGGAGGTGGTGAGCAGTTCTTC	CGSGLAGGGEQFF
TRBD1	.	TRBV6-1	TRBJ1-2	TGTGCCAGCAGGGAAGTATCCGGGACAGGGGGGTATGGCTACACCTTC	CASREVSGTGGYGYTF
TRBD1	.	TRBV10-3	TRBJ1-2	TGTGCCATCAGTCCGGACAGGCTCTATGGCTACACCTTC	CAISPDRLYGYTF
.	.	TRBV5-4	TRBJ2-2	TGTGCCAGCAGCCCCGGGGCCTCCGGGGAGCTGTTTTTT	CASSPGASGELFF
TRBD2	few	TRBV7-9	TRBJ2-1	TGTGCCAGCAGCTTAGTCCTAGCGGGAGACGTAGATGAGCAGTTCTTC	CASSLVLAGDVDEQFF
.	.	TRBV18	TRBJ2-2	TGTGCCAGCTCACCCCAAGACCCTGCGAACACCGGGGAGCTGTTTTTT	CASSPQDPANTGELFF
TRBD1	.	TRBV6-6	TRBJ1-5	TGTGCCAGCACCCTAGACAGGGGGGATCAGCCCCAGCATTTT	CASTLDRGDQPQHF
TRBD2	.	TRBV3-1/TRBV3-2	TRBJ2-1	TGTGCCAGCAGCCCGAGACTAGCGGGAGATGTGAATGAGCAGTTCTTC	CASSPRLAGDVNEQFF
TRBD1	.	TRBV27	TRBJ2-5	TGTGCCAGCAGTTTCGACAGGGGGACGGAGACCCAGTACTTC	CASSFDRGTETQYF
.	.	TRBV15	TRBJ2-7	TGTGCCACCAGCAGAGATACTGGACTGGGCTACGAGCAGTACTTC	CATSRDTGLGYEQYF